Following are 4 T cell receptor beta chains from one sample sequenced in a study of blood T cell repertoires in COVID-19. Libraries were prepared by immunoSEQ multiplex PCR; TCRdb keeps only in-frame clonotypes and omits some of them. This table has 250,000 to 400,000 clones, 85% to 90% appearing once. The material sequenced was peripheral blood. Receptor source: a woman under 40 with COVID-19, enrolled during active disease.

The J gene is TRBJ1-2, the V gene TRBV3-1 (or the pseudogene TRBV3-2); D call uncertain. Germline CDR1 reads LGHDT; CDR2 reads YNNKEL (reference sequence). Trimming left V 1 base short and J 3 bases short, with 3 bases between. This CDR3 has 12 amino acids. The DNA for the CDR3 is TGTGCCAGCAGCCAAGTAGACTATGGCTACACCTTC. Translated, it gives CASSQVDYGYTF.

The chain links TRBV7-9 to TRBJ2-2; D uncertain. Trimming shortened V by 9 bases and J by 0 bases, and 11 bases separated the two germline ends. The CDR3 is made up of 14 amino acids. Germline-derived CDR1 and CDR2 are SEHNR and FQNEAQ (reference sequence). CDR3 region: CARRSLSNTGELFF. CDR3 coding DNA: TGTGCCAGACGGAGCCTATCGAACACCGGGGAGCTGTTTTTT. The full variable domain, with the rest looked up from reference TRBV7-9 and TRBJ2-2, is DTGVSQNPRHKITKRGQNVTFRCDPISEHNRLYWYRQTLGQGPEFLTYFQNEAQLEKSRLLSDRFSAERPKGSFSTLEIQRTEQGDSAMYLCARRSLSNTGELFFGEGSRLTVL.

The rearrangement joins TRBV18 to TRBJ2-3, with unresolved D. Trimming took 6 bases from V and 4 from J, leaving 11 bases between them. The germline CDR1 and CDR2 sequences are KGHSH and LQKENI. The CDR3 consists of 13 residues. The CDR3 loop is CASSESDADTQYF. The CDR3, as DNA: TGTGCCAGCTCGGAGTCAGACGCAGATACGCAGTATTTT.

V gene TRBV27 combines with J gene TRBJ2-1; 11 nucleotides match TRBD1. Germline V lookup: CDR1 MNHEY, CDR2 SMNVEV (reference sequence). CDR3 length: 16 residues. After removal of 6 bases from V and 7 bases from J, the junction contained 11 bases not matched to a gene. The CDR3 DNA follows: TGTGCCAGCAGGACATGGACAGGGGGCGCCGGGAATGAGCAGTTCTTC. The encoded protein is CASRTWTGGAGNEQFF.